The 17 T cell receptor beta chains given below trace back to one sample, sequenced in a study of T cells in Graves' hyperthyroidism and ophthalmopathy. The investigators amplified TCR beta CDR3 regions from RNA transcripts. Initially, a first-round RT-PCR of the TCR CDR3 employed the HTBI primer set. TCRdb independently ran MiXCR on the multiplex PCR reads; one entry per CDR3 protein. The sample records some 350,000 distinct CDR3 sequences, 25% being singletons. Sequenced: blood. These receptors all stem from a man aged 50-60 years with Graves' hyperthyroidism.

This chain joins TRBV19 and TRBJ2-1; 8 positions agree with TRBD2. CDR1 LNHDA and CDR2 SQIVND come from the germline V gene (reference sequence). The CDR3 covers 20 residues. V gave up 0 bases and J gave up 8 bases; unmatched junction bases: 21. This CDR3 is CASSIDPSFIAGSSVDEQFF. The DNA for the CDR3 is TGTGCCAGTAGTATAGATCCCTCTTTTATAGCGGGGAGTTCCGTAGATGAGCAGTTCTTC.

The genes are TRBV12-3 or TRBV12-4 and TRBJ2-7; no firm D call. The CDR3 is 14 residues long. The V gene lost 5 bases and the J gene lost 8 bases, with 19 bases spanning the gap. This CDR3 is CASSLTARMAQQYF. The DNA for the CDR3 is TGTGCCAGCAGTCTAACCGCCCGAATGGCACAGCAGTACTTC.

This clonotype has only a few counts. This chain joins TRBV11-2 and TRBJ2-1; D is undetermined. The germline V gene encodes CDR1 SGHAT and CDR2 FQNNGV. The CDR3 spans 14 residues. Trimming left V 2 bases short and J 0 bases short, with 5 bases between. In DNA form, the CDR3 reads TGTGCCAGCAGCTTATATAGCTCCTACAATGAGCAGTTCTTC. This translates into CASSLYSSYNEQFF. Full variable domain (missing parts from reference TRBV11-2 and TRBJ2-1): EAGVAQSPRYKIIEKRQSVAFWCNPISGHATLYWYQQILGQGPKLLIQFQNNGVVDDSQLPKDRFSAERLKGVDSTLKIQPAKLEDSAVYLCASSLYSSYNEQFFGPGTRLTVL.

CDR3 nucleotide sequence: TGTGCCAGCCGGGCTAGCGGGAGTCTCACCTACGAGCAGTACTTC. Protein: CASRASGSLTYEQYF. V and J are TRBV6-1 and TRBJ2-7, with 10 bases aligning to TRBD2. Germline V gene lookup returns CDR1 MNHNS and CDR2 SASEGT. The CDR3 sequence is 15 residues long. V lost 8 bases, J lost 2 bases, and 9 bases stayed unmatched.

This clonotype was counted only a few times. This sequence joins TRBV24-1 and TRBJ2-5, with D possibly being TRBD1 (6 bases). V lost 7 bases and J 5 bases, leaving 13 bases between the germline ends. Germline CDR1 and CDR2: KGHDR and SFDVKD. This CDR3 is built from 13 residues. DNA of the CDR3: TGTGCCACCAGCAGGGGTATAAGGGAGACCCAGTACTTC. Translation gives CATSRGIRETQYF.

The gene calls are TRBV10-1 and TRBJ2-1; tentatively, D is TRBD2 (6 bases). The germline V gene encodes CDR1 WNHNN and CDR2 SYGVQD (reference sequence). Trimming cost V 2 bases and J 9 bases, with 11 bases left between them. The CDR3 has 13 residues. The CDR3 nucleotides are TGCGCCAGCAGTGAGGGGTCGGGGGTTGAGCAGTTCTTC. Residues: CASSEGSGVEQFF.

This clonotype was observed at least ten times. The chain combines TRBV3-1 with TRBJ2-7; a possible D gene is TRBD2 (6 bases). The CDR3 contains 13 residues. The germline V gene has CDR1 LGHDT and CDR2 YNNKEL (reference sequence). V was pared by 3 bases and J by 7 bases, with 13 bases between. The DNA for the CDR3 is TGTGCCAGCAGCCAGAGACTAGGGTATGAGCAGTACTTC. The encoded protein is CASSQRLGYEQYF.

DNA of the CDR3: TGTGCCAGCAGTTTGGTTCCAAACAGGGGACGCACAGATACGCAGTATTTT. Its protein product is CASSLVPNRGRTDTQYF. V and J are TRBV12-3 or TRBV12-4 and TRBJ2-3, with 7 bases identical to TRBD1. This CDR3 is built from 17 residues. With V trimmed by 3 bases and J by 1 base, 10 bases remained unmatched.

This clonotype was seen at least ten times. This chain uses TRBV28 with TRBJ2-5, with D unresolved. Germline V CDR1 and CDR2: MDHEN, SYDVKM. Trimming removed 6 bases from V and 5 bases from J, with 7 bases in between. The CDR3 sequence is 11 residues long. CDR3 loop: CASREEETQYF. DNA for the CDR3: TGTGCCAGCAGAGAGGAGGAGACCCAGTACTTC.

The chain couples TRBV6-2 or TRBV6-3 to TRBJ2-7; D may be TRBD1 (6 bases). Germline V gene lookup returns CDR1 MNHEY and CDR2 SVGEGT. This CDR3 contains 14 residues. Between the trimmed V and J ends, which lost 3 bases and 6 bases, there was a span of 15 bases. The CDR3 DNA is TGTGCCAGCAGTTATTTTCTCGGACAGTCCGAGCAGTACTTC. This sequence encodes CASSYFLGQSEQYF.

In its sample, this clonotype was seen many times. CDR3 in DNA: TGTGCCAGCAACGGACAGGGGTCGGCGGAAAATACGCAGTATTTT. The encoded protein is CASNGQGSAENTQYF. J is TRBJ2-3 and V is TRBV28; TRBD1 matches 9 bases. Germline V gene lookup returns CDR1 MDHEN and CDR2 SYDVKM. Trimming removed 7 bases from V and 7 bases from J; junction bases left unmatched: 12. The CDR3 length is 15 residues. Drawing the rest from reference TRBV28 and TRBJ2-3, the complete variable domain is DVKVTQSSRYLVKRTGEKVFLECVQDMDHENMFWYRQDPGLGLRLIYFSYDVKMKEKGDIPEGYSVSREKKERFSLILESASTNQTSMYLCASNGQGSAENTQYFGPGTRLTVL.

The chain recombines TRBV6-1 with TRBJ1-5, with TRBD1 matching 8 bases. Trimming removed 2 bases from V and 6 bases from J; junction bases left unmatched: 12. CDR1 and CDR2 from the germline V gene are MNHNS and SASEGT. The CDR3 runs 17 residues. CDR3 in amino acids: CASSEFGTGGVGQPQHF. Here the CDR3 DNA reads TGTGCCAGCAGTGAATTTGGGACAGGAGGCGTCGGTCAGCCCCAGCATTTT.

The chain carries TRBV7-9 and TRBJ1-1; D not resolved. This CDR3 is built from 15 residues. Germline CDR1 and CDR2: SEHNR and FQNEAQ (reference sequence). V gave up 0 bases and J gave up 2 bases, with 10 bases separating them. The CDR3 DNA is TGTGCCAGCAGCTTAGCCCCAACGCTAAACACTGAAGCTTTCTTT. Residues: CASSLAPTLNTEAFF.

The rearrangement links TRBV25-1 to TRBJ2-2, with TRBD2 identical over 7 bases. This CDR3 is 17 amino acids long. V dropped 6 bases and J dropped 2; count of bases not matched to a gene: 12. Germline V lookup: CDR1 MGHDK, CDR2 SYGVNS. The CDR3 bases are TGTGCCAGCAGGGGGCGGGATGGCGGGAGAAACACCGGGGAGCTGTTTTTT. Translating gives CASRGRDGGRNTGELFF.

The table lists this clonotype with many counts. The CDR3 sequence is CASSSWTSGRWEDTQYF. The CDR3 DNA sequence: TGTGCCAGCAGTTCCTGGACTAGCGGGAGATGGGAAGATACGCAGTATTTT. The V call is TRBV12-3 or TRBV12-4, the J call TRBJ2-3, with 13 nucleotides matching TRBD2. The length of the CDR3 is 17 residues. V was pared by 4 bases and J by 5 bases, with 9 bases of the junction left unmatched.

The table lists this clonotype with a few counts. The chain joins TRBV20-1 to TRBJ2-7; 10 nucleotides agree with TRBD2. J lost 2 bases, V lost 3 bases, and 4 bases had no gene match. The CDR3 runs 14 residues. Germline V gives CDR1 DFQATT, CDR2 SNEGSKA (reference sequence). CDR3 sequence reads: CSASSGRGTYEQYF. The CDR3 DNA reads as TGCAGTGCTAGCAGCGGGAGGGGAACCTACGAGCAGTACTTC.

This clonotype was found many times. J is TRBJ2-1 and V is TRBV5-1; D is ambiguous. Germline values: CDR1 SGHRS, CDR2 YFSETQ. CDR3 length: 11 amino acids. With 7 bases removed from V and 6 bases from J, the gap between germline ends came to 8 bases. The CDR3 sequence is CASEYLNEQFF. The CDR3 nucleotides are TGCGCCAGCGAGTACCTCAATGAGCAGTTCTTC.